The T cell receptor beta chain described here comes from a study of vaccination and CD4 T cells after COVID-19. The overall study: Convalescent cases comprised fewer than ten mild and one severe, all SARS-CoV-2 positive by nasal swab PCR.

This clonotype was counted a few times. What it recognizes is unknown. Indicated treatment: approximately 9-day PBMC culture with coronavirus spike peptide pools or control peptides (ViraFEST assay). Half-medium replacement with fresh IL-2 medium took place on days 3 and 7. Germline V lookup: CDR1 SGHVS, CDR2 FQNEAQ. V dropped 4 bases and J dropped 2 bases, with 17 bases sitting between them. The CDR3 contains 16 residues. Sequenced with the Oncomine TCR Beta short-read assay was DNA taken from cultured CD4+ T cells. TCRdb processed the PCR reads anew with MiXCR; each CDR3 protein has one entry. The data show about 14,000 distinct CDR3 sequences, roughly 24% seen once.

The sequence was collected from a human donor who had recovered from COVID-19. The V call is TRBV7-8, the J call TRBJ1-2, with D uncertain. The material sequenced was CD4+ T cells from blood, cultured in vitro, taken after SARS-CoV-2 vaccination. The CDR3 region has the DNA TGTGCCAGCAGCTACGAGCCGATTCCCGCAAACTATGGCTACACCTTC. Protein product: CASSYEPIPANYGYTF.